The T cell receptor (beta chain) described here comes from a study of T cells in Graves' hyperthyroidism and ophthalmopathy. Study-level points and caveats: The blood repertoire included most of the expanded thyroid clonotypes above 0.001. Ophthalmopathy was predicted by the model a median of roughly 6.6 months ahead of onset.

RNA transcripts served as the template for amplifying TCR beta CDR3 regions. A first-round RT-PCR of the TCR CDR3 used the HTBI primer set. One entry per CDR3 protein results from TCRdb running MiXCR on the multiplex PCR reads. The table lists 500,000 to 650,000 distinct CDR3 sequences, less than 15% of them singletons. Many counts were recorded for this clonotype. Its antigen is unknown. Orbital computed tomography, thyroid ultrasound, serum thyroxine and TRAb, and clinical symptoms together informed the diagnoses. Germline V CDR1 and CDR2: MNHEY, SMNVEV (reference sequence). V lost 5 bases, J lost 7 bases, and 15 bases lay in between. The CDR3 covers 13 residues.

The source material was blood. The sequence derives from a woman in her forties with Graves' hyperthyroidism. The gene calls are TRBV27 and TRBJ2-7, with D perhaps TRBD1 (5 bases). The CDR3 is CASSRKGSWEQYF. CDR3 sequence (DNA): TGTGCCAGCAGTCGGAAGGGGTCTTGGGAGCAGTACTTC.